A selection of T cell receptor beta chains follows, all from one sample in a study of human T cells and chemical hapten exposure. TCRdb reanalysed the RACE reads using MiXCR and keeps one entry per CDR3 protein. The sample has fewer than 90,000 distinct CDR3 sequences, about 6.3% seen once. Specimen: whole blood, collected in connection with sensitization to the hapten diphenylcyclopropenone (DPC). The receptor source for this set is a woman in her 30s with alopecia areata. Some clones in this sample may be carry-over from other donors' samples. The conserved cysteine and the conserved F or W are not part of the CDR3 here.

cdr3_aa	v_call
ASSAGLFWQETQY	TRBV6-2/TRBV6-3
ASSWGESTDTQY	TRBV5-1
ASSETVYTEAF	TRBV7-9
SATDWGLAGDSSYEQY	TRBV20-1
ASSPLNEQF	TRBV12-3/TRBV12-4
SAPQGGVFYEQY	TRBV20-1
ASTQLWGAGHEQF	TRBV7-2
ASKPGSDYGYT	TRBV7-9
ASSEPTHKRTGKY	TRBV2
ASSLQGREQPQH	TRBV27
SASDRSNYGYT	TRBV20-1
ASSRTEGPQY	TRBV19
ASSQAGGRGEQY	TRBV4-2
ASSRGSGTGELF	TRBV7-2
SVEGPGSDTQY	TRBV29-1
ASSPLDTGELF	TRBV25-1
ASSFRQGFPTNYGYT	TRBV12-3/TRBV12-4
ASSYTGTVYEQY	TRBV25-1
ASSGLPYEQY	TRBV12-3/TRBV12-4